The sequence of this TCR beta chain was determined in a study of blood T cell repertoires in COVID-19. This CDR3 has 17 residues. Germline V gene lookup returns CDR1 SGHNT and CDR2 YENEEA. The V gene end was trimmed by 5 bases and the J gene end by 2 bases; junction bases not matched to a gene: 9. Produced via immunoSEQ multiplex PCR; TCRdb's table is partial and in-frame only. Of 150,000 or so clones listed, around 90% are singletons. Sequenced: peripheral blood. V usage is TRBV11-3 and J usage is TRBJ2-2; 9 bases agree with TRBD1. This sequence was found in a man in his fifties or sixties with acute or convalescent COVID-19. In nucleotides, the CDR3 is TGTGCCAGCAGCCCTACTACAGGGGGCACTAACACCGGGGAGCTGTTTTTT. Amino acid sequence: CASSPTTGGTNTGELFF.